A single sample is the source of the 31 T cell receptor beta chains below, sequenced in a study of low-dose radiotherapy and immunotherapy resistance in tumors. cDNA synthesis used a TRAV/TRBV-specific primer set for both chains. The PCR that amplified TCRs ran for about 20 cycles, relying on a constant-region primer and a V-primer adapter. TCRdb re-analysed the reads in MiXCR, keeping a single row per CDR3 protein. The sample records 85,000 to 95,000 distinct CDR3 sequences, around 9.2% being singletons. Regarding time point: before trial treatment. The source material was PBMCs, sampled before treatment. Receptor source: a male donor with prostate cancer.

This clonotype was observed at least ten times. The J gene is TRBJ2-3, the V gene TRBV2; 9 bases map to TRBD1. V shed 0 bases, J shed 5 bases, and the junction held 0 bases outside the gene matches. CDR1 is SNHLY, CDR2 FYNNEI, per germline. The CDR3 runs 14 residues. The CDR3 spells CASSEAGQGDTQYF. The CDR3 region has the DNA TGTGCCAGCAGTGAAGCGGGACAGGGAGATACGCAGTATTTT.

This clonotype was counted only a few times. The chain uses TRBV5-1 and TRBJ2-1; TRBD2 matches 8 bases. CDR1 and CDR2 (germline): SGHRS, YFSETQ. The V and J ends lost 0 bases and 1 base, in that order; junction bases with no gene match: 3. This CDR3 is 16 amino acids long. The CDR3 spells CASSLVGGRSYNEQFF. CDR3 sequence (DNA): TGCGCCAGCAGCTTGGTTGGCGGGAGGTCCTACAATGAGCAGTTCTTC.

The rearrangement links TRBV25-1 to TRBJ2-7; D possibly corresponds to TRBD1 (5 bases). Germline lookup yields CDR1 MGHDK and CDR2 SYGVNS. V was cut by 3 bases and J by 7 bases, with 16 bases left in between. The CDR3 length is 14 residues. The CDR3, as DNA: TGTGCCAGCAGTGAGACAGTTCTTTACAATGAGCAGTACTTC. It is translated as CASSETVLYNEQYF.

This clonotype was seen a few times. This sequence may be a read error, since a much larger clone differs from it by one base. The rearrangement uses TRBV6-8 and TRBJ2-3; D may match TRBD1 or TRBD2 (7 bases each). CDR3 length equals 15 residues. Trimming took 2 bases from V and 4 from J, leaving 13 bases between them. Looked up from germline, CDR1 is MNHGY and CDR2 is SAAAGT. The CDR3: CASSYGQGGADTQYF. The CDR3 bases are TGTGCCAGCAGTTACGGCCAGGGGGGGGCAGATACGCAGTATTTT.

This clonotype was seen many times. The chain joins TRBV10-3 to TRBJ1-1; 10 bases line up with TRBD1. Germline V lookup: CDR1 ENHRY, CDR2 SYGVKD. V lost 0 bases, J lost 6 bases, and 19 bases stayed unmatched. The CDR3 is 20 amino acids. CDR3 protein: CAISESQVERWTGGFAEAFF. CDR3 coding DNA: TGTGCCATCAGTGAGTCCCAGGTGGAGCGATGGACAGGGGGGTTCGCTGAAGCTTTCTTT.

Many counts were recorded for this clonotype. The CDR3 sequence is CTTTGEYYGYTF. The CDR3 DNA sequence: TGCACCACGACAGGGGAGTACTATGGCTACACCTTC. The chain joins TRBV20-1 to TRBJ1-2; 8 bases are a match to TRBD1. This CDR3 has 12 residues. From germline, CDR1 is DFQATT and CDR2 SNEGSKA (reference sequence).

This clonotype appeared many times. The chain carries TRBV20-1 and TRBJ2-7, with 9 bases aligning to TRBD1. Trimming removed 6 bases from V and 2 bases from J; junction bases left unmatched: 8. There are 14 residues in the CDR3. Germline CDR1 and CDR2: DFQATT and SNEGSKA (reference sequence). This chain's CDR3 is CSALTGTGTYEQYF. The CDR3 nucleotides read TGCAGTGCCTTAACCGGGACAGGGACCTACGAGCAGTACTTC.

The sample holds many counts of this clonotype. J is TRBJ2-1 and V is TRBV28; D might be TRBD2 (5 bases). CDR1 MDHEN and CDR2 SYDVKM come from the germline V gene. The CDR3 has 16 amino acids. Trimming left V 6 bases short and J 4 bases short, with 19 bases between. The CDR3 sequence is CASSGMVGARYNEQFF. Written as DNA, the CDR3 is TGTGCCAGCAGCGGGATGGTGGGCGCAAGGTACAATGAGCAGTTCTTC.

There are many counts of this clonotype. This rearrangement joins TRBV4-2 to TRBJ1-2; D call uncertain. The germline gives CDR1 LGHNA, CDR2 YNFKEQ. Trimming cost V 3 bases and J 6 bases, with 8 bases left between them. The CDR3 extends over 12 amino acids. CDR3: CASSQGLDGYTF. As DNA, the CDR3 is TGTGCCAGCAGCCAGGGGTTGGATGGCTACACCTTC.

This clonotype was counted ten times or more. CDR3 DNA sequence: TGTGCCAGCAGTTACCGGGCCTACAATGAGCAGTTCTTC. Translating gives CASSYRAYNEQFF. The V call is TRBV6-5, the J call TRBJ2-1; D gene unclear. V lost 2 bases, J lost 2 bases, and 4 bases lay in between. This CDR3 has 13 residues. Germline V CDR1 and CDR2: MNHEY, SVGAGI.

This clonotype was observed many times. The genes are TRBV7-2 and TRBJ1-2; D is unclear. This CDR3 region has 11 residues. Deletions cut 2 bases from V and 7 bases from J, with 5 bases between. Germline V gene lookup returns CDR1 SGHTA and CDR2 FQGNSA. CDR3 nucleotide sequence: TGTGCCAGCAGCTTAATTGGTGGCTACACCTTC. Protein: CASSLIGGYTF.

Many counts were recorded for this clonotype. V and J are TRBV7-2 and TRBJ2-1, with D possibly TRBD2 on 5 matching bases. The CDR3 is 14 residues long. V lost 1 base to trimming and J lost 5 bases, with 9 bases between them. Germline V gives CDR1 SGHTA, CDR2 FQGNSA. The CDR3 protein is CASSLGPGNNEQFF. The CDR3 nucleotides are TGTGCCAGCAGCTTAGGACCGGGGAACAATGAGCAGTTCTTC.

Ten or more counts support this clonotype. This chain connects TRBV4-2 to TRBJ2-5, with 7 nucleotides matching TRBD1. This CDR3 spans 15 amino acids. V shed 0 bases, J shed 4 bases, and the junction held 5 bases outside the gene matches. Germline V lookup: CDR1 LGHNA, CDR2 YNFKEQ. This CDR3 reads CASSQDGAGGETQYF. In DNA, the CDR3 is TGTGCCAGCAGCCAAGATGGAGCAGGGGGAGAGACCCAGTACTTC.

The chain carries TRBV3-1 and TRBJ1-1; 8 bases map to TRBD1. The germline V gene encodes CDR1 LGHDT and CDR2 YNNKEL (reference sequence). Unmatched junction bases numbered 12, after V lost 0 bases and J lost 3 bases. The CDR3 length is 18 residues. DNA for the CDR3: TGTGCCAGCAGCCAAGATCCTCACAGACAGGGGAGGTACACTGAAGCTTTCTTT. Translating it yields CASSQDPHRQGRYTEAFF.

This clonotype was seen ten or more times. J is TRBJ2-2 and V is TRBV29-1; D perhaps matches TRBD1 (6 bases). The length of the CDR3 is 16 residues. Germline values: CDR1 SQVTM, CDR2 ANQGSEA. V lost 1 base and J lost 1, with 13 bases in between. Written as DNA, the CDR3 is TGCAGCGTTGAAGGAGGGGGAGACTTGAACACCGGGGAGCTGTTTTTT. It is translated as CSVEGGGDLNTGELFF.

Concerning this clonotype: Since a far larger clone is one base different, this is likely a read error. The V gene is TRBV3-1, the J gene TRBJ2-5; D is unresolved. The CDR3 extends over 17 amino acids. Deletions cut 0 bases from V and 11 bases from J, with 25 bases between. CDR1 and CDR2 from the germline V gene are LGHDT and YNNKEL (reference sequence). The CDR3 DNA is TGTGCCAGCAGCCAAGACCGCGGACCCAGCTCCTACAATGAGCAGTACTTC. This sequence encodes CASSQDRGPSSYNEQYF.

This clonotype has ten or more counts. This sequence joins TRBV13 and TRBJ2-1; 11 bases are a match to TRBD2. Germline-derived CDR1 and CDR2 are PRHDT and FYEKMQ (reference sequence). Losses at the gene ends were 4 bases for V and 7 bases for J; bases not matched to a gene: 9. The CDR3 has 16 amino acids. The DNA for the CDR3 is TGTGCCAGCAGCTCCTATACTAGCGGGAGTGAGAATGAGCAGTTCTTC. Amino acid sequence: CASSSYTSGSENEQFF.

This clonotype was found many times. The chain uses TRBV27 and TRBJ1-5, with D hard to call. CDR1 is MNHEY and CDR2 is SMNVEV in the germline V gene (reference sequence). This CDR3 comprises 13 residues. V lost 6 bases to trimming and J lost 1 base, with 7 bases between them. This chain's CDR3 is CASRGLSNQPQHF. The CDR3 DNA reads TGTGCCAGCAGAGGGCTAAGCAATCAGCCCCAGCATTTT.

The J gene is TRBJ1-4, the V gene TRBV15; no definite D call. The germline CDR1 and CDR2 sequences are LNHNV and YYDKDF (reference sequence). This CDR3 region has 15 residues. The V and J ends lost 0 bases and 0 bases respectively, with 5 bases between them. CDR3 nucleotides: TGTGCCACCAGCAGAGATCGTGCAACTAATGAAAAACTGTTTTTT. This sequence encodes CATSRDRATNEKLFF.

This clonotype was picked up many times. The rearrangement joins TRBV19 to TRBJ1-6; D not certain. Per the germline V gene, CDR1 is LNHDA and CDR2 is SQIVND (reference sequence). CDR3 length: 14 amino acids. The germline V and J ends were trimmed by 3 bases and 10 bases, with 13 bases remaining between them. CDR3 DNA: TGTGCCAGTAGTATCACGGGTTCGCGGTCACCCCTCCACTTT. Translating gives CASSITGSRSPLHF.

This clonotype was counted ten times or more. The rearrangement joins TRBV28 to TRBJ1-2, with D perhaps matching TRBD1 (5 bases). Germline CDR1 reads MDHEN; CDR2 reads SYDVKM. This CDR3 comprises 16 residues. V was clipped by 5 bases and J by 4 bases, with 20 bases between them. The CDR3: CASSRLPGPNSYGYTF. CDR3 DNA: TGTGCCAGCAGTCGATTACCGGGACCGAACTCCTATGGCTACACCTTC.

In this sample, this clonotype turned up many times. CDR3 sequence: CASSPGLVQYF. CDR3 coding DNA: TGTGCCAGCAGCCCCGGACTAGTCCAGTACTTC. The chain recombines TRBV7-9 with TRBJ2-4, with 7 bases matching TRBD2. With 5 bases clipped from V and 13 bases from J, the junction kept 5 bases outside the gene matches. Germline CDR1 and CDR2: SEHNR and FQNEAQ (reference sequence). This CDR3 comprises 11 residues.

This clonotype has a count of ten or more. CDR3 residues: CASSIGPAGAYEQYF. The CDR3 nucleotides read TGTGCCAGTAGTATCGGGCCAGCGGGAGCCTACGAGCAGTACTTC. The chain links TRBV19 to TRBJ2-7; TRBD2 matches at 8 bases. V trimming: 3 bases; J trimming: 2 bases; junction bases outside the gene matches: 6. The CDR3 sequence is 15 residues long. Per germline, CDR1 LNHDA and CDR2 SQIVND (reference sequence).

Only a few counts were recorded for this clonotype. The chain is built from TRBV19 and TRBJ2-6; no firm D call. Trimming shortened V by 5 bases and J by 1 base, and 6 bases separated the two germline ends. This CDR3 is 14 amino acids long. CDR1 is LNHDA, CDR2 SQIVND, per germline (reference sequence). In DNA, the CDR3 is TGTGCCAGTAGTCTCGTATCTGGGGCCAACGTCCTGACTTTC. This codes for CASSLVSGANVLTF.

This clonotype was counted ten times or more. The chain is built from TRBV10-3 and TRBJ1-1; D is perhaps TRBD1 (5 bases). Trimming shortened V by 7 bases and J by 4 bases, and 13 bases separated the two germline ends. From germline, CDR1 is ENHRY and CDR2 SYGVKD. The CDR3 is made up of 13 amino acids. The CDR3 sequence is CAIIKERGTEAFF. The CDR3 DNA reads as TGTGCCATCATCAAAGAAAGGGGCACTGAAGCTTTCTTT.

The chain is built from TRBV30 and TRBJ2-5; D is possibly TRBD2 (6 bases). V was shortened by 0 bases and J by 1 base, with 9 bases between the two germline ends. Per germline, CDR1 GTSNPN and CDR2 SVGIG (reference sequence). The CDR3 is 14 residues long. CDR3 DNA: TGTGCCTGGAGTGTACGAGCGGGCCAAGAGACCCAGTACTTC. This gives the protein CAWSVRAGQETQYF.

Ten or more counts support this clonotype. The CDR3 loop reads CASSPNVAGDPFYNEQFF. CDR3 sequence (DNA): TGTGCCAGCAGCCCCAATGTAGCGGGAGACCCCTTCTACAATGAGCAGTTCTTC. This rearrangement joins TRBV11-3 to TRBJ2-1, with 9 bases fitting TRBD2. CDR3 size: 18 residues. Looked up from germline, CDR1 is SGHNT and CDR2 is YENEEA. The trim removed 5 bases at V and 3 bases at J, leaving 14 bases unmatched.

This clonotype was detected many times. The chain uses TRBV20-1 and TRBJ1-2; 7 nucleotides match TRBD1. Germline CDR1 reads DFQATT; CDR2 reads SNEGSKA (reference sequence). Trimming at V came to 0 bases and at J to 5 bases, leaving 3 bases not matched to a gene. CDR3 length equals 13 residues. DNA of the CDR3: TGCAGTGCTAGAGACGACAGGGTTTATGGCTACACCTTC. As protein: CSARDDRVYGYTF.

Details on this clonotype: A read error is likely here: a far larger clone is one base away. The rearrangement links TRBV7-6 to TRBJ2-4; D is ambiguous. Per the germline V gene, CDR1 is SGHVS and CDR2 is FNYEAQ. Trimming stripped 2 bases from V and 13 bases from J, with 21 bases between. The CDR3 is 15 amino acids. The CDR3 bases are TGTGCCAGCAGCTTACTGGGAAGCTCCTACAATGAGCAGTACTTC. Residues: CASSLLGSSYNEQYF.

This clonotype was recorded at least ten times. The chain recombines TRBV7-2 with TRBJ2-5; D is undetermined. The length of the CDR3 is 12 residues. V was trimmed by 2 bases and J by 5 bases, leaving 6 bases between them. The germline V gene has CDR1 SGHTA and CDR2 FQGNSA. The CDR3 DNA sequence: TGTGCCAGCAGCTTATTACGCGAGACCCAGTACTTC. This gives the protein CASSLLRETQYF.

Ten or more counts support this clonotype. The gene calls are TRBV13 and TRBJ2-1; 8 positions match TRBD2. The CDR3 loop spans 15 amino acids. The junction had 4 bases not matched to a gene; V was cut back by 1 base and J by 5 bases. Germline V gene data show CDR1 as PRHDT and CDR2 as FYEKMQ (reference sequence). DNA of the CDR3: TGTGCCAGCAGCTTAGTACTAGCGGAAGACAATGAGCAGTTCTTC. This gives the protein CASSLVLAEDNEQFF.